This TCR beta chain stems from a study of blood T cell repertoires in COVID-19. Looking at the study overall: Acute and convalescent COVID-19 samples came from the United States, Italy and Spain. Sample material is recorded as cDNA or gDNA derived from T cells, B-cell-depleted T cells, or PBMCs.

Original data processing: Using reference gene primer amplification, nucleated cell counts were estimated. Sequenced by immunoSEQ multiplex PCR; TCRdb stores in-frame clones only, minus some. The V and J calls and the clone size are those of that table, but D and trimming were determined from the DNA. The top ten hold roughly 18% of the sample, which has 85,000 to 100,000 clones, about four fifths seen once. Germline values: CDR1 SGHAT, CDR2 FQNNGV. The CDR3 extends over 13 amino acids. The V and J ends lost 6 bases and 2 bases, in that order; junction bases with no gene match: 4. This TCR derives from a woman aged 80 or older with active or convalescent COVID-19. The source material was peripheral blood. This chain uses TRBV11-2 with TRBJ2-7; 7 nucleotides align to TRBD1. CDR3 protein: CASSPTGPYEQYF. CDR3 nucleotide sequence: TGTGCCAGCAGTCCGACAGGGCCCTACGAGCAGTACTTC.